This is a list of T cell receptor beta chains from one sample in a study of blood T cell repertoires in COVID-19. Some clones are missing from TCRdb's copy, which holds only in-frame ones; the method was immunoSEQ multiplex PCR. The table has just over 60,000 clones, more than 70% seen once. Sequencing was done on a sample of peripheral blood. All receptors derive from a man aged 25-45 years with COVID-19, enrolled during active disease. Both conserved end residues are part of each CDR3. The order of the fields is clone size, J gene, D gene, V gene, CDR3 DNA, CDR3 protein. The D gene is left open where the match is weak. Size tells how often a clone was seen (once, few, many) or the class of an expanded clone, and some rows leave it out.

NA	TRBJ1-6	NA	TRBV1	TGCACCAGCAGCCAAGATCTCGGAGTGAATTCACCCCTCCACTTT	CTSSQDLGVNSPLHF
few	TRBJ1-2	TRBD1	TRBV29-1	TGCAGCGTTGAATCATACAGGGGAAACTATGGCTACACCTTC	CSVESYRGNYGYTF
few	TRBJ2-3	TRBD2	TRBV6-5	TGTGCCGCACGATCCGGACTAGCGGGAGATACGCAGTATTTT	CAARSGLAGDTQYF
few	TRBJ1-2	NA	TRBV28	TGTGCCAGCAGGGACACATCCTATGGCTACACCTTC	CASRDTSYGYTF
NA	TRBJ2-3	NA	TRBV20-1	TGCAGTGCCCGTCCTCGGGATACGCAGTATTTT	CSARPRDTQYF
NA	TRBJ2-3	NA	TRBV7-7	TGTGCCAGCAGCCCCATCGGGGGGCCCACAGATACGCAGTATTTT	CASSPIGGPTDTQYF
medium-sized	TRBJ1-1	NA	TRBV11-1	TGTGCCAGCAGCCGACAGACCACTGAAGCTTTCTTT	CASSRQTTEAFF
NA	TRBJ2-3	TRBD1	TRBV14	TGTGCCAGCAGCCACCCCGGGGTGGGAGACAGGGACGGACCAGATACGCAGTATTTT	CASSHPGVGDRDGPDTQYF
NA	TRBJ1-1	NA	TRBV6-5	TGTGCCAGCAGCCGGCCGGGACATTCAAACACTGAAGCTTTCTTT	CASSRPGHSNTEAFF
NA	TRBJ2-2	TRBD2	TRBV14	TGTGCCAGCAGCCTTACACCTAGCGGGAGGGCCGATGTTACCGGGGAGCTGTTTTTT	CASSLTPSGRADVTGELFF
once	TRBJ1-1	NA	TRBV3-1/TRBV3-2	TGTGCCAGCAGCCAAGAAACAAGGAACACTGAAGCTTTCTTT	CASSQETRNTEAFF
NA	TRBJ2-3	NA	TRBV6-1	TGTGCCAGCAGTGAAGCGCGGCTACACACAGATACGCAGTATTTT	CASSEARLHTDTQYF
NA	TRBJ2-2	TRBD1	TRBV19	TGTGCCAGTAGTATGACAGGGGGGAACACCGGGGAGCTGTTTTTT	CASSMTGGNTGELFF
few	TRBJ2-3	TRBD2	TRBV29-1	TGCAGCGTAATTAGCGGGGTGGGCACAGATACGCAGTATTTT	CSVISGVGTDTQYF
NA	TRBJ2-1	TRBD2	TRBV27	TGTGCCAGCAGTCTAGCGGGAGATTTCGATGAGCAGTTCTTC	CASSLAGDFDEQFF
few	TRBJ1-1	NA	TRBV28	TGTGCCAGCAATACCAACGATGCAGGGGCCCCGAACACTGAAGCTTTCTTT	CASNTNDAGAPNTEAFF
medium-sized	TRBJ2-7	TRBD2	TRBV19	TGTGCCACCTCATCCGGGACTAGCGTTTCCTACGAGCAGTACTTC	CATSSGTSVSYEQYF
NA	TRBJ1-2	TRBD1	TRBV30	TGTGCCAGCAGACAGGGGGCCGACTATGGCTACACCTTC	CASRQGADYGYTF
NA	TRBJ2-7	NA	TRBV6-5	TGTGCCAGCAGTTACTCAAGGGGCTACGAGCAGTACTTC	CASSYSRGYEQYF
few	TRBJ2-1	TRBD2	TRBV18	TGTGCCAGCTCACCACCTCTCCAGCGGGATTTGGGTGAGCAGTTCTTC	CASSPPLQRDLGEQFF
NA	TRBJ2-5	NA	TRBV6-5	TGTGCCAGCAAAATCGACACGGAGGGGACCCAGTACTTC	CASKIDTEGTQYF
NA	TRBJ1-6	NA	TRBV6-5	TGTGCCACCATGGATGGTGGGACAAGCTCGGGGAACCTCCACTTT	CATMDGGTSSGNLHF
NA	TRBJ2-6	TRBD1	TRBV19	TGTGCCAGCCCCGAGACAGGGAACTCTGGGGCCAACGTCCTGACTTTC	CASPETGNSGANVLTF
NA	TRBJ1-2	NA	TRBV9	TGTGCCAGCAGCTCCCAGGCAGGGGCCGGCTACACCTTC	CASSSQAGAGYTF
NA	TRBJ2-5	NA	TRBV7-9	TGTGCCAGCAGCTTAGAGGCGGCAGTAGAGACCCAGTACTTC	CASSLEAAVETQYF